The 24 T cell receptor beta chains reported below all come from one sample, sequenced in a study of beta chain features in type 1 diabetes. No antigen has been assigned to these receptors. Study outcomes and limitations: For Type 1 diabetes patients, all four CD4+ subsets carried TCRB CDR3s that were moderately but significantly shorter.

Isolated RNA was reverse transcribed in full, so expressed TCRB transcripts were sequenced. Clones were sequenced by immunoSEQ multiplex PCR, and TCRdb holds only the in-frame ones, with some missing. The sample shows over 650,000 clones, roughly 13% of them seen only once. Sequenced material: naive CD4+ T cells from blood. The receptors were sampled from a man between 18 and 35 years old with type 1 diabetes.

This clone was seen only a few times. The CDR3 bases are TGCGCCAGCAGCCCCAGGGGATCGAGCTCCTACAATGAGCAGTTCTTC. Its translation: CASSPRGSSSYNEQFF. This rearrangement joins TRBV5-1 to TRBJ2-1; a possible D gene is TRBD1 (6 bases). Germline V gives CDR1 SGHRS, CDR2 YFSETQ. The V and J ends lost 4 bases and 0 bases respectively, with 14 bases between them. The CDR3 length is 16 residues.

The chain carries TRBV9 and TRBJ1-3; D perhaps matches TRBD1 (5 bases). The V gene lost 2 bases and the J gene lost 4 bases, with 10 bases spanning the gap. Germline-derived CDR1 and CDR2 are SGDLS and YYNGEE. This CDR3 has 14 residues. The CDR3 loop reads CASSVADTGNTIYF. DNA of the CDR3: TGTGCCAGCAGCGTGGCGGACACAGGAAACACCATATATTTT.

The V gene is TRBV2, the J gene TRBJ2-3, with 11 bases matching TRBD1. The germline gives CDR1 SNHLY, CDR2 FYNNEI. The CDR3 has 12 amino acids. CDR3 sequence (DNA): TGTGGGACAGGGGGCAACACAGATACGCAGTATTTT. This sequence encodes CGTGGNTDTQYF.

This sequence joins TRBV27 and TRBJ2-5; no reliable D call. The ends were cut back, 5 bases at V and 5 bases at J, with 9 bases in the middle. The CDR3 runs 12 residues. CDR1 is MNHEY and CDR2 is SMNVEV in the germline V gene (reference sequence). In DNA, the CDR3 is TGTGCCAGCAGTAAACGGATGGAGACCCAGTACTTC. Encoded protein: CASSKRMETQYF.

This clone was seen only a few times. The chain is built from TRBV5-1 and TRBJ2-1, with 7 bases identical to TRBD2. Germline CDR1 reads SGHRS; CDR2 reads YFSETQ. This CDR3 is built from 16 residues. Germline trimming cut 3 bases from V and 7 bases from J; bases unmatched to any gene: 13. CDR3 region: CASSSQAGRSLNEQFF. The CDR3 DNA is TGCGCCAGCAGCTCCCAAGCGGGGAGGTCCCTAAATGAGCAGTTCTTC.

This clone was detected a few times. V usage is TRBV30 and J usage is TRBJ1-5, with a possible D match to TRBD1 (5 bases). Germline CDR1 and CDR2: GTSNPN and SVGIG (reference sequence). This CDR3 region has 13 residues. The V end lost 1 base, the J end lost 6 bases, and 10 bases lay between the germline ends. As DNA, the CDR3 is TGTGCCTGGAGTGCGGGGGTGAGTCAGCCCCAGCATTTT. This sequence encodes CAWSAGVSQPQHF.

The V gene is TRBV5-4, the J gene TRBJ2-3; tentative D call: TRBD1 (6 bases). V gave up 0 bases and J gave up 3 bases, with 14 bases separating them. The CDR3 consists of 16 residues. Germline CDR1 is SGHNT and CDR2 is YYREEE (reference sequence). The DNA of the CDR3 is TGTGCCAGCAGCTTGGAAGGGGGACGCAGAACAGATACGCAGTATTTT. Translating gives CASSLEGGRRTDTQYF.

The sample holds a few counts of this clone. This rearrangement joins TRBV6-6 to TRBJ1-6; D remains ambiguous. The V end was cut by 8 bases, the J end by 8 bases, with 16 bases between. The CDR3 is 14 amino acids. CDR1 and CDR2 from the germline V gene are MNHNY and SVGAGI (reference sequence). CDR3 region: CASRVWGKDSPLHF. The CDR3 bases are TGTGCCAGCCGGGTGTGGGGTAAGGATTCACCCCTCCACTTT.

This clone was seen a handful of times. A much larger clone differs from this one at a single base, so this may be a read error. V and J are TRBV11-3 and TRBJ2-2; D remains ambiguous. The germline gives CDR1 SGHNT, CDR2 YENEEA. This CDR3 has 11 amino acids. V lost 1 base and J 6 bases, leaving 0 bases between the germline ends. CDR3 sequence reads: CASSLAGELFF. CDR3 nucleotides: TGTGCCAGCAGCTTAGCCGGGGAGCTGTTTTTT.

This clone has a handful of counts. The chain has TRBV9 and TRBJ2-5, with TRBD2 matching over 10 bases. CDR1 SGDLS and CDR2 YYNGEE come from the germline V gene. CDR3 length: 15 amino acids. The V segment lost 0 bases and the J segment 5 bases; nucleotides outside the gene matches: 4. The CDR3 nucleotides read TGTGCCAGCAGCGTAGTAGCGGGGGGCCGGGAGACCCAGTACTTC. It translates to CASSVVAGGRETQYF.

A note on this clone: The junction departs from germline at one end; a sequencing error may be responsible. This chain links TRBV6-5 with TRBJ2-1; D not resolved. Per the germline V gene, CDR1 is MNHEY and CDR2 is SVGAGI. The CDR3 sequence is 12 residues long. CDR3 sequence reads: CASSYSTESLVF. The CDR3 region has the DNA TGTGCCAGCAGTTACTCTACAGAGTCCCTAGTCTTC.

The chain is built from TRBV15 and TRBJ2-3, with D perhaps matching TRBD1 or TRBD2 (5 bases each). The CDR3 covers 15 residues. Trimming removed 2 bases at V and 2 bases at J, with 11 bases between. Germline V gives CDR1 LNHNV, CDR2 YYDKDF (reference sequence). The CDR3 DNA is TGTGCCACCAGCAGACAGGGAGACTCCACAGATACGCAGTATTTT. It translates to CATSRQGDSTDTQYF.

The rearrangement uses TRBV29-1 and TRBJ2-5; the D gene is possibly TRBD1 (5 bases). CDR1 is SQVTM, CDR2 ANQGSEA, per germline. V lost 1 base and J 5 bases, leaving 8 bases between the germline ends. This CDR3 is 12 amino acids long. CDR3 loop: CSVEGHRETQYF. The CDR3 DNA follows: TGCAGCGTTGAAGGGCACAGGGAGACCCAGTACTTC.

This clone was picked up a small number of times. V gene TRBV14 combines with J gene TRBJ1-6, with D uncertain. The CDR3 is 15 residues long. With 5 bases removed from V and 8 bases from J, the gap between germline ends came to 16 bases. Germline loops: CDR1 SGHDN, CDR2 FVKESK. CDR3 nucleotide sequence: TGTGCCAGCAGCTCTAGGTGGGGAGTTGATTCACCCCTCCACTTT. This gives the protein CASSSRWGVDSPLHF. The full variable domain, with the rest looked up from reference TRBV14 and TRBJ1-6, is EAGVTQFPSHSVIEKGQTVTLRCDPISGHDNLYWYRRVMGKEIKFLLHFVKESKQDESGMPNNRFLAERTGGTYSTLKVQPAELEDSGVYFCASSSRWGVDSPLHFGNGTRLTVT.

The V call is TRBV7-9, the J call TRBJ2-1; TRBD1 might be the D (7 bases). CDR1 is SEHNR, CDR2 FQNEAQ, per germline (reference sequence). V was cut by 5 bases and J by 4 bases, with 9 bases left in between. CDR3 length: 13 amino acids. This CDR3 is CASSAGQYNEQFF. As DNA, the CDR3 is TGTGCCAGCAGCGCGGGACAGTACAATGAGCAGTTCTTC.

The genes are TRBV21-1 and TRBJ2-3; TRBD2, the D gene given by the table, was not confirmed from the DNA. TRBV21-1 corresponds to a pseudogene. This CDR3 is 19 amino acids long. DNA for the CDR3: TGTGCCAGCAGCAAAAGATGGGAGTTCCGGGCCCTACTGACAGATACGCAGTATTTT. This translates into CASSKRWEFRALLTDTQYF.

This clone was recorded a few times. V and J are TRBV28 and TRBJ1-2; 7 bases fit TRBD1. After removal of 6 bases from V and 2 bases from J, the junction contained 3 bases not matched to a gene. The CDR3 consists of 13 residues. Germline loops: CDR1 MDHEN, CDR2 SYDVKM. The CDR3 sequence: CASREGGNYGYTF. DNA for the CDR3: TGTGCCAGCAGAGAAGGGGGCAACTATGGCTACACCTTC.

CDR3 in DNA: TGTGCCAGCAGCTTGCCGGACAGGGGGCCGAATGAGCAGTTCTTC. Protein sequence: CASSLPDRGPNEQFF. The chain is built from TRBV5-6 and TRBJ2-1; 11 nucleotides agree with TRBD1. This CDR3 has 15 amino acids. V lost 1 base to trimming and J lost 7 bases; unmatched junction nucleotides: 4. Per the germline V gene, CDR1 is SGHDT and CDR2 is YYEEEE.

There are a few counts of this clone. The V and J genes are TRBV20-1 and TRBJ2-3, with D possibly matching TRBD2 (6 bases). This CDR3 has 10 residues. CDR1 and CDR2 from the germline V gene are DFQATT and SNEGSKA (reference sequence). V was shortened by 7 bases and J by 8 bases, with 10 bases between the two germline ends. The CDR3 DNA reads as TGCAGTGTCTTCGGGGGTACGCAGTATTTT. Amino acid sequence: CSVFGGTQYF.

CDR3 region: CASSVGQGEGPQHF. DNA of the CDR3: TGTGCCAGCAGCGTAGGTCAGGGGGAAGGTCCCCAGCATTTT. The J gene is TRBJ1-5, the V gene TRBV9, with 7 bases aligning to TRBD1. The germline V gene has CDR1 SGDLS and CDR2 YYNGEE. This CDR3 has 14 residues. V lost 0 bases, J lost 10 bases, and 7 bases stayed unmatched.

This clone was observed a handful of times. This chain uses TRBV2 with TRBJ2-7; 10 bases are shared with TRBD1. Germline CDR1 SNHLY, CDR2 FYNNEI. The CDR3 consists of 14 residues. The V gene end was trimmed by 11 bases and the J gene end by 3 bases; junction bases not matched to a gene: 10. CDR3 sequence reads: CAAYRDRGYYEQYF. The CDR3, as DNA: TGTGCCGCATACCGGGACAGGGGATACTACGAGCAGTACTTC.

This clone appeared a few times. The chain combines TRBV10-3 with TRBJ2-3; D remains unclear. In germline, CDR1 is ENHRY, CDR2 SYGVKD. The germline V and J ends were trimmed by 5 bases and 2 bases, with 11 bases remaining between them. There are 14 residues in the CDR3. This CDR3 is CAISQDLYTDTQYF. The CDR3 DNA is TGTGCCATCAGTCAGGACCTCTACACAGATACGCAGTATTTT.

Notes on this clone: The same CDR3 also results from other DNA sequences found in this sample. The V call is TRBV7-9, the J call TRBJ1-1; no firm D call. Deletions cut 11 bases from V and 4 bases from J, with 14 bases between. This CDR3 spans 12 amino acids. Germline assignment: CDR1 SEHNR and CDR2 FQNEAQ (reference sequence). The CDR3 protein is CAPSRVGTEAFF. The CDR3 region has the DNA TGTGCCCCCTCCCGAGTGGGCACTGAAGCTTTCTTT.

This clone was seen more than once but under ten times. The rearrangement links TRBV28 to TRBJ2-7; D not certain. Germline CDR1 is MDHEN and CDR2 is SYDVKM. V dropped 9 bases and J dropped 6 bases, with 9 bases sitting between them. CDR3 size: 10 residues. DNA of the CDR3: TGTGCCAGTGGGGTTATCGAGCAGTACTTC. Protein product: CASGVIEQYF.